These 27 T cell receptor beta chains were all obtained from the same sample, sequenced in a study of blood T cell repertoires in COVID-19. TCRdb's table, derived via immunoSEQ multiplex PCR, lists solely in-frame clones and lacks some. The sample yields over 120,000 clones, 60% to 80% seen once. Sequenced material: PBMCs or T cells enriched from blood (not recorded which). The receptors originated from a woman aged 45 to 65 who had recovered from COVID-19.

The rearrangement links TRBV28 to TRBJ2-5; 14 bases map to TRBD2. CDR3 size: 15 residues. Trimming removed 6 bases from V and 5 bases from J; junction bases left unmatched: 5. Germline V lookup: CDR1 MDHEN, CDR2 SYDVKM. CDR3 loop: CASSMTSGRGETQYF. The DNA of the CDR3 is TGTGCCAGCAGCATGACTAGCGGGAGGGGCGAGACCCAGTACTTC.

The rearrangement uses TRBV30 and TRBJ1-4; D remains ambiguous. Trimming cost V 1 base and J 0 bases, with 12 bases left between them. This CDR3 is built from 16 residues. Germline V gene lookup returns CDR1 GTSNPN and CDR2 SVGIG (reference sequence). CDR3 protein: CAWSELEVSTNEKLFF. The CDR3 DNA reads as TGTGCCTGGAGTGAGTTAGAAGTATCAACTAATGAAAAACTGTTTTTT.

The V gene is TRBV25-1, the J gene TRBJ1-5, with D possibly being TRBD1 (5 bases). V dropped 6 bases and J dropped 3 bases, with 9 bases sitting between them. The CDR3 spans 13 residues. The germline CDR1 and CDR2 sequences are MGHDK and SYGVNS. The chain's CDR3 is CASSGGFNQPQHF. DNA of the CDR3: TGTGCCAGCAGCGGGGGGTTCAATCAGCCCCAGCATTTT. Looking up the rest from reference TRBV25-1 and TRBJ1-5 gives the full variable domain: EADIYQTPRYLVIGTGKKITLECSQTMGHDKMYWYQQDPGMELHLIHYSYGVNSTEKGDLSSESTVSRIRTEHFPLTLESARPSHTSQYLCASSGGFNQPQHFGDGTRLSIL.

The sample holds a few counts of this clone. The chain joins TRBV4-1 to TRBJ2-1; weak D call: TRBD2 (5 bases). Germline-derived CDR1 and CDR2 are MGHRA and YSYEKL. The V end was cut by 1 base, the J end by 3 bases, with 13 bases between. The CDR3 runs to 16 residues. The CDR3 region is CASSQAESGNYNEQFF. The DNA for the CDR3 is TGCGCCAGCAGCCAAGCGGAATCGGGGAACTACAATGAGCAGTTCTTC.

The V and J genes are TRBV25-1 and TRBJ1-5; TRBD1 agrees at 8 bases. Germline CDR1 is MGHDK and CDR2 is SYGVNS. The CDR3 spans 14 residues. With 10 bases clipped from V and 2 bases from J, the junction kept 7 bases outside the gene matches. In DNA form, the CDR3 reads TGTGCCAACTCAGACAGGGGCGGCAATCAGCCCCAGCATTTT. The encoded protein is CANSDRGGNQPQHF.

The V call is TRBV2, the J call TRBJ2-1, with a weak D call TRBD2 (6 bases). Between the trimmed V and J ends, which lost 6 bases and 2 bases, there was a span of 14 bases. This CDR3 has 15 amino acids. The V gene's germline CDR1 is SNHLY and CDR2 FYNNEI. The CDR3 region has the DNA TGTGCCAGCAGCCCACTAGCTGGGACCTACAATGAGCAGTTCTTC. This sequence encodes CASSPLAGTYNEQFF. Looking up the rest from reference TRBV2 and TRBJ2-1 gives the full variable domain: EPEVTQTPSHQVTQMGQEVILRCVPISNHLYFYWYRQILGQKVEFLVSFYNNEISEKSEIFDDQFSVERPDGSNFTLKIRSTKLEDSAMYFCASSPLAGTYNEQFFGPGTRLTVL.

The CDR3 sequence: CASSSLRRQGLNGYTF. DNA for the CDR3: TGTGCCAGCAGTTCCCTACGCCGACAGGGTCTGAATGGCTACACCTTC. V and J are TRBV27 and TRBJ1-2; 7 bases map to TRBD1. V lost 4 bases, J lost 6 bases, and 14 bases stayed unmatched. Germline CDR1 reads MNHEY; CDR2 reads SMNVEV (reference sequence). The CDR3 is 16 residues long.

The V gene is TRBV5-1, the J gene TRBJ2-5; 9 nucleotides line up with TRBD2. The CDR3 contains 15 residues. Per the germline V gene, CDR1 is SGHRS and CDR2 is YFSETQ. V lost 6 bases and J lost 2; bases outside the gene matches: 8. The CDR3 DNA is TGCGCCAGCACCGAGCGGGGGGCCAATCAAGAGACCCAGTACTTC. This translates into CASTERGANQETQYF. The entire variable domain, with the rest obtained from reference TRBV5-1 and TRBJ2-5, is as follows: KAGVTQTPRYLIKTRGQQVTLSCSPISGHRSVSWYQQTPGQGLQFLFEYFSETQRNKGNFPGRFSGRQFSNSRSEMNVSTLELGDSALYLCASTERGANQETQYFGPGTRLLVL.

With respect to this clone: Compared with germline, one end of the junction differs, possibly owing to a read error. The chain joins TRBV7-7 to TRBJ1-2; 9 nucleotides agree with TRBD1. Germline-derived CDR1 and CDR2 are SSHAT and FNYEAQ (reference sequence). The CDR3 extends over 13 amino acids. CDR3 in amino acids: CASSPGQGNGYTF. CDR3 DNA sequence: TGTGCTAGCAGCCCAGGACAGGGGAATGGCTACACCTTC. The whole variable domain, filled in from reference TRBV7-7 and TRBJ1-2, reads GAGVSQSPRYKVTKRGQDVTLRCDPISSHATLYWYQQALGQGPEFLTYFNYEAQPDKSGLPSDRFSAERPEGSISTLTIQRTEQRDSAMYRCASSPGQGNGYTFGSGTRLTVV.

CDR3 nucleotide sequence: TGTGCCAGCAGTTTATCGATGGGACAGAGCAATCAGCCCCAGCATTTT. Protein product: CASSLSMGQSNQPQHF. The V gene is TRBV28, the J gene TRBJ1-5; 7 bases fit TRBD1. V dropped 1 base and J dropped 1; count of bases not matched to a gene: 4. Germline V gene lookup returns CDR1 MDHEN and CDR2 SYDVKM. The CDR3 is 16 amino acids.

This clone was found a few times. The chain links TRBV6-5 to TRBJ2-5; 8 nucleotides agree with TRBD2. With 2 bases clipped from V and 5 bases from J, the junction kept 4 bases outside the gene matches. The CDR3 covers 14 residues. Per germline, CDR1 MNHEY and CDR2 SVGAGI. CDR3 in amino acids: CASSYAGGGETQYF. As DNA, the CDR3 is TGTGCCAGCAGTTACGCGGGGGGCGGGGAGACCCAGTACTTC.

The chain carries TRBV5-1 and TRBJ2-1; 8 nucleotides agree with TRBD2. The CDR3 covers 15 residues. Germline V gives CDR1 SGHRS, CDR2 YFSETQ. V dropped 4 bases and J dropped 7; count of bases not matched to a gene: 10. For the CDR3, the DNA is TGCGCCAGCAGCCTGAGCGGGAGTGTTTTGAATGAGCAGTTCTTC. This sequence encodes CASSLSGSVLNEQFF.

This chain connects TRBV3-1 (or the pseudogene TRBV3-2) to TRBJ1-2; possible D gene TRBD1, 6 bases. Trimming removed 0 bases from V and 7 bases from J, with 18 bases in between. Per germline, CDR1 LGHDT and CDR2 YNNKEL (reference sequence). The length of the CDR3 is 16 residues. CDR3: CASSQDWRQEPSGYTF. The DNA for the CDR3 is TGTGCCAGCAGCCAAGATTGGCGACAGGAGCCTTCTGGCTACACCTTC.

The V and J genes are TRBV9 and TRBJ2-2, with 8 bases lining up with TRBD2. The CDR3 extends over 16 amino acids. Germline V gene lookup returns CDR1 SGDLS and CDR2 YYNGEE. Losses at the gene ends were 0 bases for V and 6 bases for J; bases not matched to a gene: 7. In DNA, the CDR3 is TGTGCCAGCAGCGTAGAAGTAGGACTAGCCCCCGGGGAGCTGTTTTTT. Residues: CASSVEVGLAPGELFF.

The J gene is TRBJ2-5, the V gene TRBV2; 7 nucleotides match TRBD2. V shed 6 bases and J 4 bases; nucleotides not matched to a gene: 8. Germline V lookup: CDR1 SNHLY, CDR2 FYNNEI. The length of the CDR3 is 14 residues. The CDR3 coding sequence is TGTGCCAGCAGGCCCCCGGGGGGAAGAGAGACCCAGTACTTC. The encoded protein is CASRPPGGRETQYF.

The rearrangement links TRBV18 to TRBJ2-5; possible D gene TRBD1, 6 bases. Germline lookup yields CDR1 KGHSH and CDR2 LQKENI. The CDR3 loop spans 14 amino acids. With 6 bases removed from V and 5 bases from J, the gap between germline ends came to 16 bases. The CDR3, as DNA: TGTGCCAGCTCCCCCTCTCGGACAGTCGAGACCCAGTACTTC. This codes for CASSPSRTVETQYF.

The chain employs TRBV7-9 and TRBJ2-5; 13 positions agree with TRBD2. The V gene's germline CDR1 is SEHNR and CDR2 FQNEAQ (reference sequence). The CDR3 totals 15 residues. V was pared by 6 bases and J by 5 bases, with 6 bases of the junction left unmatched. Here the CDR3 reads CASRFGLAGEETQYF. The CDR3 region has the DNA TGTGCCAGCAGATTCGGACTAGCGGGAGAGGAGACCCAGTACTTC. Supplemented by reference TRBV7-9 and TRBJ2-5, the full variable domain reads DTGVSQNPRHKITKRGQNVTFRCDPISEHNRLYWYRQTLGQGPEFLTYFQNEAQLEKSRLLSDRFSAERPKGSFSTLEIQRTEQGDSAMYLCASRFGLAGEETQYFGPGTRLLVL.

The CDR3 here is CASSPLGGRNEQFF. The CDR3 DNA sequence: TGTGCCAGCAGCCCCCTGGGGGGGCGAAATGAGCAGTTCTTC. The V call is TRBV9, the J call TRBJ2-1; D might be TRBD2 (7 bases). The CDR3 has 14 amino acids. V gave up 4 bases and J gave up 7 bases, with 15 bases separating them. CDR1 and CDR2 from the germline V gene are SGDLS and YYNGEE.

The rearrangement joins TRBV19 to TRBJ1-1; unclear D gene. The CDR3 has 14 amino acids. Germline CDR1 LNHDA, CDR2 SQIVND (reference sequence). Trimming shortened V by 6 bases and J by 1 base, and 12 bases separated the two germline ends. The CDR3 sequence is CASRTASGNTEAFF. CDR3 nucleotides: TGTGCCAGTAGAACCGCCTCAGGGAACACTGAAGCTTTCTTT.

The V and J genes are TRBV7-6 and TRBJ2-7, with 12 bases aligning to TRBD2. This CDR3 spans 15 amino acids. Trimming took 4 bases from V and 8 from J; bases not matched to a gene: 9. CDR1 SGHVS and CDR2 FNYEAQ come from the germline V gene. The CDR3 sequence: CASSSNYGLAGKQYF. The CDR3 nucleotides read TGTGCCAGCAGCTCGAACTACGGACTAGCGGGAAAGCAGTACTTC.

This clone showed up just a few times. The chain links TRBV2 to TRBJ1-2; tentative D call: TRBD1 (5 bases). Deletions cut 4 bases from V and 4 bases from J, with 16 bases between. CDR3 length: 15 amino acids. The germline CDR1 and CDR2 sequences are SNHLY and FYNNEI. CDR3 nucleotides: TGTGCCAGCAGTGTAGGTCAGGGAATTAGCTATGGCTACACCTTC. It yields the protein CASSVGQGISYGYTF.

V is TRBV28 and J is TRBJ1-2; 7 bases fit TRBD1. With V trimmed by 6 bases and J by 2 bases, 6 bases remained unmatched. Germline loops: CDR1 MDHEN, CDR2 SYDVKM. This CDR3 has 14 amino acids. CDR3 coding DNA: TGTGCCAGCAGCCTTTTGGACAGGAACTATGGCTACACCTTC. It yields the protein CASSLLDRNYGYTF.

CDR3 loop: CASSPSQGHMNTEAFF. The CDR3 DNA reads as TGTGCCAGCTCACCAAGTCAGGGCCACATGAACACTGAAGCTTTCTTT. The chain links TRBV18 to TRBJ1-1; the D gene is possibly TRBD1 (5 bases). The germline gives CDR1 KGHSH, CDR2 LQKENI. This CDR3 region has 16 residues. V was shortened by 2 bases and J by 0 bases, with 13 bases between the two germline ends. The full variable domain, with the rest looked up from reference TRBV18 and TRBJ1-1, is NAGVMQNPRHLVRRRGQEARLRCSPMKGHSHVYWYRQLPEEGLKFMVYLQKENIIDESGMPKERFSAEFPKEGPSILRIQQVVRGDSAAYFCASSPSQGHMNTEAFFGQGTRLTVV.

V is TRBV12-3 or TRBV12-4 and J is TRBJ1-1; D gene unclear. The CDR3 sequence is 13 residues long. V lost 7 bases to trimming and J lost 2 bases, with 11 bases between them. CDR3 region: CASTRSSNTEAFF. In DNA form, the CDR3 reads TGTGCCAGCACACGGAGTTCTAACACTGAAGCTTTCTTT.

The rearrangement joins TRBV10-1 to TRBJ2-1, with 7 bases lining up with TRBD2. With V trimmed by 3 bases and J by 0 bases, 5 bases remained unmatched. CDR1 is WNHNN and CDR2 is SYGVQD in the germline V gene (reference sequence). CDR3 length: 16 amino acids. The CDR3 loop is CASSELAFTSYNEQFF. The CDR3 region has the DNA TGCGCCAGCAGTGAACTAGCGTTCACCTCCTACAATGAGCAGTTCTTC.

V and J are TRBV6-1 and TRBJ2-1; D is undetermined. CDR1 and CDR2 (germline): MNHNS, SASEGT. The CDR3 is 12 residues long. The V and J ends lost 2 bases and 11 bases respectively, with 10 bases between them. For the CDR3, the DNA is TGTGCCAGCAGTGAAAGCGACTTTAAGCAGTTCTTC. Translated, it gives CASSESDFKQFF.

The chain recombines TRBV28 with TRBJ2-3, with 10 bases that match TRBD1. V lost 5 bases, J lost 0 bases, and 5 bases stayed unmatched. Germline CDR1 reads MDHEN; CDR2 reads SYDVKM. This CDR3 is 16 amino acids long. In DNA, the CDR3 is TGTGCCAGCAGTCCCGGGACAGGGGCCAGCACAGATACGCAGTATTTT. Amino acids: CASSPGTGASTDTQYF.